The rows below give T cell receptor beta chains drawn from one sample of a study of cytomegalovirus exposure and HLA in healthy donors. Sequencing used immunoSEQ multiplex PCR; TCRdb keeps in-frame clones, though not all of them. Its listing shows some 130,000 clones. Sequencing was done on a sample of PBMCs. These receptors all stem from a man aged 18 to 30 in good health and CMV-seronegative. Each CDR3 is given with its conserved first and last residue. Each record gives: CDR3 protein, CDR3 DNA, D gene, V gene, J gene. D genes are given only for firm matches.

CDR3aa: CASGGDTQYF
CDR3nt: TGTGCCAGCGGAGGAGATACGCAGTATTTT
d_gene: NA
v_gene: TRBV11-2
j_gene: TRBJ2-3

CDR3aa: CSVSGESGQETQYF
CDR3nt: TGCAGCGTTTCAGGGGAGAGTGGCCAAGAGACCCAGTACTTC
d_gene: NA
v_gene: TRBV29-1
j_gene: TRBJ2-5

CDR3aa: CASSQRTVNTEAFF
CDR3nt: TGTGCCAGCAGCCAGAGGACAGTTAACACTGAAGCTTTCTTT
d_gene: NA
v_gene: TRBV28
j_gene: TRBJ1-1

CDR3aa: CASSSSMGGPPNTEAFF
CDR3nt: TGTGCCAGCAGCTCCTCGATGGGGGGGCCCCCGAACACTGAAGCTTTCTTT
d_gene: NA
v_gene: TRBV9
j_gene: TRBJ1-1

CDR3aa: CASSLVTGNEQFF
CDR3nt: TGTGCCAGCAGCTTAGTAACGGGCAATGAGCAGTTCTTC
d_gene: NA
v_gene: TRBV7-9
j_gene: TRBJ2-1

CDR3aa: CASSLSEGHYGYTF
CDR3nt: TGCGCCAGCAGCTTGTCGGAGGGACACTATGGCTACACCTTC
d_gene: NA
v_gene: TRBV5-1
j_gene: TRBJ1-2

CDR3aa: CASSSQGINYGYTF
CDR3nt: TGTGCCAGCAGCTCGCAGGGGATCAACTATGGCTACACCTTC
d_gene: NA
v_gene: TRBV11-2
j_gene: TRBJ1-2

CDR3aa: CASSLLPTGSDYGYTF
CDR3nt: TGTGCCAGCAGCCTATTACCGACAGGGAGTGACTATGGCTACACCTTC
d_gene: TRBD1
v_gene: TRBV2
j_gene: TRBJ1-2

CDR3aa: CASSLGHNYGYTF
CDR3nt: TGTGCCAGCAGTCTGGGACATAACTATGGCTACACCTTC
d_gene: NA
v_gene: TRBV27
j_gene: TRBJ1-2

CDR3aa: CASSPYRGLSETQYF
CDR3nt: TGTGCCAGCTCACCATACAGGGGGCTTAGTGAGACCCAGTACTTC
d_gene: TRBD1
v_gene: TRBV18
j_gene: TRBJ2-5

CDR3aa: CASTVRVGYEQYF
CDR3nt: TGTGCCAGCACGGTGAGGGTAGGTTACGAGCAGTACTTC
d_gene: NA
v_gene: TRBV6-1
j_gene: TRBJ2-7

CDR3aa: CASSLWGGLRKNQPQHF
CDR3nt: TGTGCCAGCAGTTTATGGGGGGGACTCCGAAAGAATCAGCCCCAGCATTTT
d_gene: NA
v_gene: TRBV28
j_gene: TRBJ1-5

CDR3aa: CASSWGGAGGQETQYF
CDR3nt: TGTGCCAGCAGCTGGGGGGGCGCCGGAGGACAAGAGACCCAGTACTTC
d_gene: NA
v_gene: TRBV7-9
j_gene: TRBJ2-5

CDR3aa: CASSLMWGGSYEQYF
CDR3nt: TGTGCCAGCAGCCTCATGTGGGGCGGATCCTACGAGCAGTACTTC
d_gene: NA
v_gene: TRBV9
j_gene: TRBJ2-7

CDR3aa: CASSQTQGSTDTQYF
CDR3nt: TGCGCCAGCAGCCAAACGCAGGGTTCGACAGATACGCAGTATTTT
d_gene: NA
v_gene: TRBV4-3
j_gene: TRBJ2-3

CDR3aa: CASSPGTTRNTIYF
CDR3nt: TGTGCCAGCAGTCCTGGGACAACCAGAAACACCATATATTTT
d_gene: NA
v_gene: TRBV6-5
j_gene: TRBJ1-3

CDR3aa: CASSKGKMRQETQYF
CDR3nt: TGTGCCAGCAGCAAAGGTAAGATGAGGCAAGAGACCCAGTACTTC
d_gene: NA
v_gene: TRBV21-1
j_gene: TRBJ2-5

CDR3aa: CASSQDAGGSGEQYF
CDR3nt: TGCGCCAGCAGCCAAGATGCAGGGGGGTCCGGCGAGCAGTACTTC
d_gene: NA
v_gene: TRBV4-3
j_gene: TRBJ2-7

CDR3aa: CASSQSELNTEAFF
CDR3nt: TGTGCCAGCTCGCAAAGTGAGTTGAACACTGAAGCTTTCTTT
d_gene: NA
v_gene: TRBV18
j_gene: TRBJ1-1

CDR3aa: CASSVVEALQETQYF
CDR3nt: TGTGCCAGCAGCGTAGTAGAGGCTCTTCAAGAGACCCAGTACTTC
d_gene: NA
v_gene: TRBV9
j_gene: TRBJ2-5

CDR3aa: CASSPRGGSNQPQHF
CDR3nt: TGTGCCAGCAGTCCGAGGGGAGGAAGCAATCAGCCCCAGCATTTT
d_gene: NA
v_gene: TRBV27
j_gene: TRBJ1-5

CDR3aa: CASSIERDRGKNTEAFF
CDR3nt: TGTGCCAGTAGTATCGAAAGGGACAGGGGTAAGAACACTGAAGCTTTCTTT
d_gene: TRBD1
v_gene: TRBV19
j_gene: TRBJ1-1

CDR3aa: CASSLNGQGREQYF
CDR3nt: TGTGCCAGCAGCTTAAATGGTCAGGGCCGCGAGCAGTACTTC
d_gene: NA
v_gene: TRBV7-3
j_gene: TRBJ2-7

CDR3aa: CASSQTGGNSPLHF
CDR3nt: TGTGCCAGCAGCCAGACAGGGGGGAATTCACCCCTCCACTTT
d_gene: TRBD1
v_gene: TRBV14
j_gene: TRBJ1-6

CDR3aa: CASSDRGNYEQYF
CDR3nt: TGTGCCAGCAGCGACAGGGGGAACTACGAGCAGTACTTC
d_gene: TRBD1
v_gene: TRBV11-3
j_gene: TRBJ2-7

CDR3aa: CASSRETSGEYNEQFF
CDR3nt: TGTGCCAGCAGCCGCGAAACTAGCGGAGAATACAATGAGCAGTTCTTC
d_gene: TRBD2
v_gene: TRBV7-3
j_gene: TRBJ2-1

CDR3aa: CASSVGGQTYGYTF
CDR3nt: TGTGCCAGCAGTGTAGGGGGACAGACCTATGGCTACACCTTC
d_gene: TRBD1
v_gene: TRBV25-1
j_gene: TRBJ1-2

CDR3aa: CASSLGTGANQPQHF
CDR3nt: TGTGCCAGCAGCTTGGGGACAGGTGCCAATCAGCCCCAGCATTTT
d_gene: TRBD1
v_gene: TRBV5-8
j_gene: TRBJ1-5

CDR3aa: CASSGLAGHNEQFF
CDR3nt: TGTGCCAGCAGTGGCCTAGCGGGACACAATGAGCAGTTCTTC
d_gene: TRBD2
v_gene: TRBV6-1
j_gene: TRBJ2-1

CDR3aa: CATPTSGVMETQYF
CDR3nt: TGTGCCACCCCGACTAGCGGGGTAATGGAGACCCAGTACTTC
d_gene: TRBD2
v_gene: TRBV7-9
j_gene: TRBJ2-5

CDR3aa: CASSPREAVYNEQFF
CDR3nt: TGTGCCAGCAGTCCGCGGGAGGCCGTATACAATGAGCAGTTCTTC
d_gene: TRBD2
v_gene: TRBV7-8
j_gene: TRBJ2-1

CDR3aa: CASSGTSGRVNTGELFF
CDR3nt: TGTGCCAGCAGCGGGACTAGCGGGAGGGTTAACACCGGGGAGCTGTTTTTT
d_gene: TRBD2
v_gene: TRBV11-3
j_gene: TRBJ2-2

CDR3aa: CASTGVWNDEQFF
CDR3nt: TGTGCCAGCACGGGAGTTTGGAATGATGAGCAGTTCTTC
d_gene: NA
v_gene: TRBV6-5
j_gene: TRBJ2-1

CDR3aa: CAISEDSYEQYF
CDR3nt: TGTGCCATCAGTGAAGACAGTTACGAGCAGTACTTC
d_gene: NA
v_gene: TRBV10-3
j_gene: TRBJ2-7

CDR3aa: CAWTIASGFGYQQFF
CDR3nt: TGTGCCTGGACCATCGCTAGCGGCTTTGGTTATCAGCAGTTCTTC
d_gene: TRBD2
v_gene: TRBV30
j_gene: TRBJ2-1

CDR3aa: CASSLVSGFDEQYF
CDR3nt: TGCGCCAGCAGCTTGGTCTCAGGGTTTGACGAGCAGTACTTC
d_gene: NA
v_gene: TRBV5-1
j_gene: TRBJ2-7

CDR3aa: CASSPPLQGGNTIYF
CDR3nt: TGTGCCAGCAGTCCACCCCTGCAGGGTGGAAACACCATATATTTT
d_gene: NA
v_gene: TRBV28
j_gene: TRBJ1-3

CDR3aa: CASSLVPGGEETQYF
CDR3nt: TGCGCCAGCAGCTTGGTTCCAGGGGGCGAGGAGACCCAGTACTTC
d_gene: TRBD1
v_gene: TRBV5-1
j_gene: TRBJ2-5

CDR3aa: CASSLDRVSYEQYF
CDR3nt: TGTGCCAGCAGCCTCGACAGGGTGTCCTACGAGCAGTACTTC
d_gene: TRBD1
v_gene: TRBV6-1
j_gene: TRBJ2-7

CDR3aa: CASSSGTLYNEQFF
CDR3nt: TGTGCCAGCAGTTCCGGGACACTATACAATGAGCAGTTCTTC
d_gene: NA
v_gene: TRBV28
j_gene: TRBJ2-1

CDR3aa: CASSSAPGYDEQFF
CDR3nt: TGTGCCAGCAGTTCTGCTCCGGGGTATGATGAGCAGTTCTTC
d_gene: NA
v_gene: TRBV7-9
j_gene: TRBJ2-1

CDR3aa: CASSPLTSGYNEQFF
CDR3nt: TGTGCCAGCAGCCCTTTAACGAGTGGCTACAATGAGCAGTTCTTC
d_gene: NA
v_gene: TRBV5-8
j_gene: TRBJ2-1

CDR3aa: CASSPEGQGDEKLFF
CDR3nt: TGTGCCAGCAGTCCCGAAGGACAGGGGGATGAAAAACTGTTTTTT
d_gene: TRBD1
v_gene: TRBV27
j_gene: TRBJ1-4

CDR3aa: CASSLEQGDGYTF
CDR3nt: TGTGCCAGCAGCTTGGAACAGGGGGATGGCTACACCTTC
d_gene: TRBD1
v_gene: TRBV5-4
j_gene: TRBJ1-2

CDR3aa: CSVEDPQDFQAFF
CDR3nt: TGCAGCGTTGAAGATCCACAAGACTTCCAAGCTTTCTTT
d_gene: NA
v_gene: TRBV29-1
j_gene: TRBJ1-1

CDR3aa: CASSVWPADTEAFF
CDR3nt: TGTGCCAGCAGCGTGTGGCCCGCGGACACTGAAGCTTTCTTT
d_gene: NA
v_gene: TRBV9
j_gene: TRBJ1-1

CDR3aa: CASSPRAGTDTQYF
CDR3nt: TGTGCCAGCAGCCCGCGTGCAGGGACAGATACGCAGTATTTT
d_gene: NA
v_gene: TRBV7-9
j_gene: TRBJ2-3

CDR3aa: CASSYETGYEQYF
CDR3nt: TGTGCCAGCAGTTACGAGACAGGTTACGAGCAGTACTTC
d_gene: NA
v_gene: TRBV6-5
j_gene: TRBJ2-7

CDR3aa: CASRNSYTIYF
CDR3nt: TGTGCCAGCCGGAACAGTTACACCATATATTTT
d_gene: NA
v_gene: TRBV28
j_gene: TRBJ1-3

CDR3aa: CASRQWTGLNTEAFF
CDR3nt: TGTGCCAGCAGACAATGGACAGGGCTGAACACTGAAGCTTTCTTT
d_gene: TRBD1
v_gene: TRBV6-5
j_gene: TRBJ1-1

CDR3aa: CASQAITGELFF
CDR3nt: TGTGCCAGTCAGGCAATAACCGGGGAGCTGTTTTTT
d_gene: NA
v_gene: TRBV19
j_gene: TRBJ2-2